The 7 T cell receptor beta chains below all came from one sample that was sequenced in a study of human versus mouse CDR3 diversity and MHC coevolution. This table comes from immunoSEQ multiplex PCR, and its TCRdb copy is limited to in-frame clones, with some not included. The sample lists about 77,000 clones; 85% to 95% were seen once. The sequenced sample consisted of naive CD4+ T cells from blood. Indicated subset: CD45RO-negative CD62L-positive naive CD4 T cells. Receptors originate from a person aged 25 to 69 in good health.

The CDR3 DNA reads as TGTGCCAGCGGGCCAGGCGGATCGGGGAACACCATATATTTT. It yields the protein CASGPGGSGNTIYF. The chain uses TRBV5-5 and TRBJ1-3; no firm D call. The CDR3 totals 14 residues. Germline-derived CDR1 and CDR2 are SGHKS and YYEKEE (reference sequence). Trimming cost V 7 bases and J 7 bases, with 18 bases left between them. Together with reference TRBV5-5 and TRBJ1-3, the CDR3 gives the full variable domain: DAGVTQSPTHLIKTRGQQVTLRCSPISGHKSVSWYQQVLGQGPQFIFQYYEKEERGRGNFPDRFSARQFPNYSSELNVNALLLGDSALYLCASGPGGSGNTIYFGEGSWLTVV.

The rearrangement links TRBV29-1 to TRBJ1-1; D uncertain. Germline CDR1 SQVTM, CDR2 ANQGSEA. The CDR3 has 14 amino acids. V was trimmed by 4 bases and J by 1 base, leaving 13 bases between them. The CDR3 DNA reads TGCAGCGTTGCTATGAGAGCCGCGAACACTGAAGCTTTCTTT. Its protein product is CSVAMRAANTEAFF.

Turning to this clone: Other DNA sequences in the same sample also yield this CDR3. The V and J genes are TRBV28 and TRBJ1-2; 7 bases are shared with TRBD1. The V gene end was trimmed by 5 bases and the J gene end by 8 bases; junction bases not matched to a gene: 2. From germline, CDR1 is MDHEN and CDR2 SYDVKM. The length of the CDR3 is 11 residues. The CDR3 reads CASSIQGGYTF. The CDR3 bases are TGTGCCAGCAGTATACAGGGGGGCTACACCTTC.

The chain employs TRBV5-1 and TRBJ2-5; no clear D gene. The V gene lost 0 bases and the J gene lost 5 bases, with 11 bases spanning the gap. The CDR3 is made up of 14 amino acids. Per the germline V gene, CDR1 is SGHRS and CDR2 is YFSETQ. The CDR3 nucleotides read TGCGCCAGCAGCTTGGCTATCAACCGGGAGACCCAGTACTTC. Amino acids: CASSLAINRETQYF. Using reference TRBV5-1 and TRBJ2-5 for the parts outside the CDR3, the full variable domain is KAGVTQTPRYLIKTRGQQVTLSCSPISGHRSVSWYQQTPGQGLQFLFEYFSETQRNKGNFPGRFSGRQFSNSRSEMNVSTLELGDSALYLCASSLAINRETQYFGPGTRLLVL.

This chain connects TRBV5-5 to TRBJ2-1; D may be TRBD2 (6 bases). This CDR3 is 16 amino acids long. Germline CDR1 reads SGHKS; CDR2 reads YYEKEE (reference sequence). V lost 4 bases to trimming and J lost 4 bases, with 18 bases between them. The CDR3: CASSRGSAGPYNEQFF. The CDR3 bases are TGTGCCAGCAGCCGAGGGTCAGCGGGCCCTTACAATGAGCAGTTCTTC. Full variable domain (outside the CDR3, taken from reference TRBV5-5 and TRBJ2-1): DAGVTQSPTHLIKTRGQQVTLRCSPISGHKSVSWYQQVLGQGPQFIFQYYEKEERGRGNFPDRFSARQFPNYSSELNVNALLLGDSALYLCASSRGSAGPYNEQFFGPGTRLTVL.

J is TRBJ1-5 and V is TRBV7-2, with 8 bases matching TRBD1. Trimming removed 2 bases from V and 6 bases from J; junction bases left unmatched: 6. CDR3 length equals 15 residues. Germline assignment: CDR1 SGHTA and CDR2 FQGNSA. The CDR3 spells CASSLHTGGAQPQHF. Written as DNA, the CDR3 is TGTGCCAGCAGCTTACACACAGGGGGTGCTCAGCCCCAGCATTTT.

This clone has just a few counts. The chain uses TRBV28 and TRBJ1-4; D call uncertain. The CDR3 covers 14 residues. The ends were cut back, 6 bases at V and 4 bases at J, with 12 bases in the middle. Germline-derived CDR1 and CDR2 are MDHEN and SYDVKM. The CDR3 region is CASRATGGNEKLFF. In DNA form, the CDR3 reads TGTGCCAGCAGAGCCACGGGAGGTAATGAAAAACTGTTTTTT.